This T cell receptor (beta chain) appears in the sequencing data of a study of T-cell reconstitution after alpha-beta-depleted transplantation in children. During its preparation, the TCRbeta library received unique molecular identifiers. TCRdb called the PCR reads again in MiXCR, with one record for every CDR3 protein. The data show approximately 510,000 distinct CDR3 sequences, roughly 18% seen once. Germline values: CDR1 SGHAT, CDR2 FQDESV (reference sequence). This CDR3 is built from 18 residues. The ends were cut back, 8 bases at V and 0 bases at J, with 26 bases in the middle. The rearrangement uses TRBV11-1 and TRBJ2-7; D possibly matches TRBD1 or TRBD2 (6 bases each). The clonotype comes from a human donor who donated a stem cell graft to a child with acute lymphoblastic leukemia. Sequenced material: PBMCs from the stem cell graft donor, taken from the stem cell graft. CDR3 protein: CASGVGVGGLLDSYEQYF. CDR3 coding DNA: TGTGCCAGCGGCGTAGGGGTTGGGGGGCTGCTCGACTCCTACGAGCAGTACTTC.